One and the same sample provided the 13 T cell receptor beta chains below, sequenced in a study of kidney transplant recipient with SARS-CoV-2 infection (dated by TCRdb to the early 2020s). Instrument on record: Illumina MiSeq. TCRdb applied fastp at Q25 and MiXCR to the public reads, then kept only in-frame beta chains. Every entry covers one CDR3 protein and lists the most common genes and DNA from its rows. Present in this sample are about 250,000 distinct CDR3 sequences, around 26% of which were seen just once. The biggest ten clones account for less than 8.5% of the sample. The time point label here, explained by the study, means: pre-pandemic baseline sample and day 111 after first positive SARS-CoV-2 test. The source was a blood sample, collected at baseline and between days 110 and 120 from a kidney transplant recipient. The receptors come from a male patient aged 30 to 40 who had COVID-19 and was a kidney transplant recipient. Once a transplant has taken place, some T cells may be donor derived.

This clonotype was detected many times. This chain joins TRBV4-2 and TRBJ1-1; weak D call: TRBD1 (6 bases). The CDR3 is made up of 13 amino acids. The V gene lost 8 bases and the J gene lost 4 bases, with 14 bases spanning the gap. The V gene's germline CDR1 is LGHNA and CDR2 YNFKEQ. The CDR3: CASASRGFTEAFF. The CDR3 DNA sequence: TGTGCCAGCGCCTCGAGGGGGTTCACTGAAGCTTTCTTT.

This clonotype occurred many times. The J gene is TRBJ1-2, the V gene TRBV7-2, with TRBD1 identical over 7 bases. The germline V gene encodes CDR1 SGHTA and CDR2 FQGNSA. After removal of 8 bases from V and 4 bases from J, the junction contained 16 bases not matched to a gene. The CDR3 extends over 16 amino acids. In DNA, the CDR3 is TGTGCCAGCCGTCAAGTTTTGGGAGGGGGCGCCTATGGCTACACCTTC. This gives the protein CASRQVLGGGAYGYTF.

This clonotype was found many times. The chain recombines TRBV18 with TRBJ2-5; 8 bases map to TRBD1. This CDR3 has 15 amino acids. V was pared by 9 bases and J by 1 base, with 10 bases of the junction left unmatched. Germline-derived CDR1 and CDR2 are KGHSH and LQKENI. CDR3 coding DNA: TGTGCCAGATGCGGAGGGACAGGACTCCAAGAGACCCAGTACTTC. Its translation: CARCGGTGLQETQYF. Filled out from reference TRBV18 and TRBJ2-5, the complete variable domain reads NAGVMQNPRHLVRRRGQEARLRCSPMKGHSHVYWYRQLPEEGLKFMVYLQKENIIDESGMPKERFSAEFPKEGPSILRIQQVVRGDSAAYFCARCGGTGLQETQYFGPGTRLLVL.

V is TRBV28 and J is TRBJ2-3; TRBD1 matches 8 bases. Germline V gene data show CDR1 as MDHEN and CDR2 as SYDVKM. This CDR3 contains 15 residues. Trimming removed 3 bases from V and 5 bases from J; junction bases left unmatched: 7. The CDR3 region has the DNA TGTGCCAGCAGTTTCGGACAGGGACTCGGAGATACGCAGTATTTT. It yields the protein CASSFGQGLGDTQYF.

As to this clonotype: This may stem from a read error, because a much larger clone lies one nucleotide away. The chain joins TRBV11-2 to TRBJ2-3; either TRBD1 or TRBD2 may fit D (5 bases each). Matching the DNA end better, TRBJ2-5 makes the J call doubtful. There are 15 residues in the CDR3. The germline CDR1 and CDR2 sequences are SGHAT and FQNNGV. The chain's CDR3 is CASSLVGARRETQYF. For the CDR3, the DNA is TGTGCCAGCAGCTTAGTTGGGGCCAGGAGGGAGACCCAGTACTTC.

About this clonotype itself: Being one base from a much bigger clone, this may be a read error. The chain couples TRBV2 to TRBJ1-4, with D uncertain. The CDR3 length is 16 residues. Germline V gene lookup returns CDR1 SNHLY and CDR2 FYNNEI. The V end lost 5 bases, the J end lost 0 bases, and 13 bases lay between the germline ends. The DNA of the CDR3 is TGTGCCAGCAGTCGGGGAGCCTGTCCAACTAATGAAAAACTGTTTTTT. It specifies CASSRGACPTNEKLFF.

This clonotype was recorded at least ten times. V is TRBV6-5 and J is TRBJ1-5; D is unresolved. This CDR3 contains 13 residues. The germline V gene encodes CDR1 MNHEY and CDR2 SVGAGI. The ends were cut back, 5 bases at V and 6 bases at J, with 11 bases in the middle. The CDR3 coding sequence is TGTGCCAGCAGTGGAGGACCAACTCAGCCCCAGCATTTT. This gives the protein CASSGGPTQPQHF.

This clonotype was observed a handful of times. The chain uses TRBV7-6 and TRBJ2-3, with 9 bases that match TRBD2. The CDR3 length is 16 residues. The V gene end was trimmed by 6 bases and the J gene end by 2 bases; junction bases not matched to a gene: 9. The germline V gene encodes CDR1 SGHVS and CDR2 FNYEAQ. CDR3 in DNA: TGTGCCAGCAGTCTACCCAGCGGGAGGTTCACAGATACGCAGTATTTT. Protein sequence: CASSLPSGRFTDTQYF.

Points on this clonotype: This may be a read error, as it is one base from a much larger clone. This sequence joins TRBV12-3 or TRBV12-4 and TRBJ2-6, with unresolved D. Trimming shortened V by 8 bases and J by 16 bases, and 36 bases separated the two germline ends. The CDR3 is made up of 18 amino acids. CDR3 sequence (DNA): TGTGCCAGCGGTGGGTTTCGCACAGCAGACAAAGTCGGGCAACGTCTGACTTTC. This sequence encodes CASGGFRTADKVGQRLTF.

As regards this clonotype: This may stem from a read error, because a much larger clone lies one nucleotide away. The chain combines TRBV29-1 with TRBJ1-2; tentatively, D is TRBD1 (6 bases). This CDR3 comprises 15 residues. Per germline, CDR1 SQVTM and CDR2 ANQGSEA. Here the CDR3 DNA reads TGCAGCGCTGAACTGTGGGTACAGGGATCGGCTGGCTACACCTTC. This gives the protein CSAELWVQGSAGYTF. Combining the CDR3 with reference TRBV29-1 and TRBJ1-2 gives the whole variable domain SAVISQKPSRDICQRGTSLTIQCQVDSQVTMMFWYRQQPGQSLTLIATANQGSEATYESGFVIDKFPISRPNLTFSTLTVSNMSPEDSSIYLCSAELWVQGSAGYTFGSGTRLTVV.

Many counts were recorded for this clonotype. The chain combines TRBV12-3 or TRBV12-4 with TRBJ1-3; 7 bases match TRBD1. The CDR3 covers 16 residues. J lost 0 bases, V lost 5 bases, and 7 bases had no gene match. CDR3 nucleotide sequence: TGTGCCAGCAGTCCCGGGGCAGGGGGCTCTGGAAACACCATATATTTT. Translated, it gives CASSPGAGGSGNTIYF.

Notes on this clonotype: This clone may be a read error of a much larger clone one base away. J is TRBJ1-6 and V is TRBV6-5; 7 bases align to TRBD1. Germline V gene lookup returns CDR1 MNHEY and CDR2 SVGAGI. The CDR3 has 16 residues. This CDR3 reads CTSRVYLTGRDSPLHF. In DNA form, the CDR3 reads TGTACCAGCAGAGTCTATCTGACAGGGAGGGATTCACCCCTCCACTTT.

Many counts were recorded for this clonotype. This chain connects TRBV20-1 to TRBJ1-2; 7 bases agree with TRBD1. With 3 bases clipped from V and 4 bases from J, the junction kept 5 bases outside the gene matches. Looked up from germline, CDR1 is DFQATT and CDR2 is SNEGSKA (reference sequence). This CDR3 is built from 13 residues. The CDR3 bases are TGCAGTGCTAGTAGGGGGCTGGGCTATGGCTACACCTTC. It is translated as CSASRGLGYGYTF.